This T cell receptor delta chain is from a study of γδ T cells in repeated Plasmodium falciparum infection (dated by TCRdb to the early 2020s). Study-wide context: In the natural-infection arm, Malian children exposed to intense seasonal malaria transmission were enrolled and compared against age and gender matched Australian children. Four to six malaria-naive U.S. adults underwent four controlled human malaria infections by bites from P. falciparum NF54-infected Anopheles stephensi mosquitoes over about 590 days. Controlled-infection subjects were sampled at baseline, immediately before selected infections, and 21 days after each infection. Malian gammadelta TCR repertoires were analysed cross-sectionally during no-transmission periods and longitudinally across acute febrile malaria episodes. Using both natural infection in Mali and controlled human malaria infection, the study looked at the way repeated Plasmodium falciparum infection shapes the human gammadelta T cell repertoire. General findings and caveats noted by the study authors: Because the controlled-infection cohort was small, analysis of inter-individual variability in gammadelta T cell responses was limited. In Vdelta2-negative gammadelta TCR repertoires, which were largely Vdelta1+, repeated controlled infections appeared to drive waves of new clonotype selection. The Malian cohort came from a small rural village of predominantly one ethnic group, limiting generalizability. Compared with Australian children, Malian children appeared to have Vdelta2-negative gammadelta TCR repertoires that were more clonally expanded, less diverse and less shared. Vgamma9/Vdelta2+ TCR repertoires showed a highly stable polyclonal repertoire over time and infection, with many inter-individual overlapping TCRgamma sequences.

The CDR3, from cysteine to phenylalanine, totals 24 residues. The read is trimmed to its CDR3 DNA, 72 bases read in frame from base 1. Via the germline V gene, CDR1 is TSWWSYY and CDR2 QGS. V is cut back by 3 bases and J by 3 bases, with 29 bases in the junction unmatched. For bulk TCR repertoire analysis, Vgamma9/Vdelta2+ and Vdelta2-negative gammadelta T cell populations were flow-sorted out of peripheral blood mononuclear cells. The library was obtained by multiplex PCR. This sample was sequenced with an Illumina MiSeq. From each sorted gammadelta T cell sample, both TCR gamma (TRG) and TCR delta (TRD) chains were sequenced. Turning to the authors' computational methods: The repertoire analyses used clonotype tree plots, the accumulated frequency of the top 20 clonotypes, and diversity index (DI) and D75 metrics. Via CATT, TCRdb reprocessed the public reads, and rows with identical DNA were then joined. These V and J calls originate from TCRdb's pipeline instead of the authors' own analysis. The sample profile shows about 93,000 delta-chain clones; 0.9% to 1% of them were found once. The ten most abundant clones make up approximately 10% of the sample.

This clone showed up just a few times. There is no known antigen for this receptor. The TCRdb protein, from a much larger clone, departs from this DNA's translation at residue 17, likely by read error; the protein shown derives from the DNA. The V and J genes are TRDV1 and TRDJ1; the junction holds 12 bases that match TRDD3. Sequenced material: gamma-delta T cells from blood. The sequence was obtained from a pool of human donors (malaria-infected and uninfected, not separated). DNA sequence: TGTGCTCTTGGGGATCGGGCGCCTCCCTTGTACTGGGGGATACAAAATGTAGCAGCCGATAAACTCATCTTT. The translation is CALGDRAPPLYWGIQNVAADKLIF.